One sample yielded the 24 T cell receptor beta chains listed below, sequenced in a study of blood T cells in healthy people across ages. Primed by a sample-barcoded 5' primer and a J-beta primer mix, a second PCR proceeded for about 6 to 11 cycles. TCRdb processed the 5' RACE reads anew with MiXCR; each CDR3 protein has one entry. The sample gives 1.2 million to 1.5 million distinct CDR3 sequences, 55% to 75% of which show up once; over 6.5% is in the top ten. Material for sequencing was blood. These receptors were collected from a man between 18 and 35 years old in good health.

This clonotype showed up just a few times. This sequence joins TRBV12-3 or TRBV12-4 and TRBJ2-3, with 13 bases aligning to TRBD2. The CDR3 is 14 amino acids. J gave up 10 bases and V 6 bases, and 7 bases lay outside the gene matches. This CDR3 reads CASRTSGGASAQYF. Written as DNA, the CDR3 is TGTGCCAGCAGAACTAGCGGGGGGGCTTCGGCGCAGTATTTT.

This chain joins TRBV3-1 and TRBJ2-5; unclear D gene. The CDR3 spans 17 residues. Germline V gene data show CDR1 as LGHDT and CDR2 as YNNKEL (reference sequence). V was cut by 0 bases and J by 5 bases, with 19 bases left in between. The CDR3 spells CASSQDLVARGRETQYF. CDR3 bases: TGTGCCAGCAGCCAAGACTTAGTGGCCCGCGGTCGTGAGACCCAGTACTTC.

This clonotype was seen only a few times. The genes are TRBV10-3 and TRBJ2-4; the D call may be TRBD1 or TRBD2 (5 bases each). This CDR3 spans 13 amino acids. The V and J ends lost 2 bases and 13 bases respectively, with 15 bases between them. Germline CDR1 is ENHRY and CDR2 is SYGVKD. CDR3 protein: CAISESNLGEQYF. The CDR3 DNA is TGTGCCATCAGTGAGAGTAATCTGGGGGAGCAGTACTTC.

Comments on this clonotype: Its ends do not fully match the called genes, so a read error is possible. The rearrangement uses TRBV6-6 and TRBJ2-7; D not certain. The CDR3 has 14 residues. CDR1 is MNHNY, CDR2 SVGAGI, per germline (reference sequence). CDR3 amino acids: CASSYGQVDYEQYF. The CDR3 nucleotides read TGTGCTAGCAGTTACGGGCAGGTGGACTACGAGCAGTACTTC.

The genes are TRBV7-8 and TRBJ1-1, with unresolved D. Germline V CDR1 and CDR2: SGHVS, FQNEAQ. CDR3 length equals 14 residues. Between the trimmed V and J ends, which lost 5 bases and 0 bases, there was a span of 10 bases. The CDR3 coding sequence is TGTGCCAGCAGCCGCTTCAGTATGAACACTGAAGCTTTCTTT. Its protein is CASSRFSMNTEAFF.

The V call is TRBV5-1, the J call TRBJ2-5; TRBD2 agrees at 8 bases. The end of the DNA is better explained by TRBJ2-1, so the J call may be wrong. The CDR3 loop spans 14 amino acids. The germline gives CDR1 SGHRS, CDR2 YFSETQ. This CDR3 reads CASSSGLVQETQFF. In DNA form, the CDR3 reads TGCGCCAGCAGCTCGGGACTAGTCCAAGAGACCCAGTTCTTC.

In its sample, this clonotype was seen once. The CDR3 sequence: CASSSTRINPQNIQYF. DNA of the CDR3: TGTGCCAGCAGTTCGACCCGGATAAACCCCCAAAACATTCAGTACTTC. The chain combines TRBV28 with TRBJ2-4; D not resolved. Germline loops: CDR1 MDHEN, CDR2 SYDVKM. V shed 4 bases and J shed 5 bases, with 18 bases lying between them. CDR3 length: 16 residues.

The chain is built from TRBV5-1 and TRBJ2-5, with D possibly TRBD2 on 6 matching bases. The germline V gene encodes CDR1 SGHRS and CDR2 YFSETQ. The CDR3 runs to 12 residues. The V and J ends lost 4 bases and 7 bases respectively, with 11 bases between them. The DNA of the CDR3 is TGCGCCAGCAGCACTAGCTTGGTGACCCAGTACTTC. It yields the protein CASSTSLVTQYF.

The chain recombines TRBV7-9 with TRBJ2-1; the match to TRBD2 covers 11 bases. Germline V gene data show CDR1 as SEHNR and CDR2 as FQNEAQ (reference sequence). This CDR3 is 16 amino acids long. With 1 base clipped from V and 8 bases from J, the junction kept 7 bases outside the gene matches. CDR3 amino acids: CASSLVTSGSRDEQFF. The CDR3 DNA sequence: TGTGCCAGCAGCTTAGTTACTAGCGGGAGTAGGGATGAGCAGTTCTTC.

This sequence joins TRBV7-6 and TRBJ2-1; the D gene is possibly TRBD1 (6 bases). The CDR3 sequence is 15 residues long. Trimming removed 2 bases at V and 5 bases at J, with 13 bases between. CDR1 is SGHVS, CDR2 FNYEAQ, per germline. The CDR3 DNA follows: TGTGCCAGCAGCTTAAGCAGGGGAGAGGACAATGAGCAGTTCTTC. Protein product: CASSLSRGEDNEQFF.

This chain links TRBV19 with TRBJ1-1, with 7 bases fitting TRBD1. With V trimmed by 5 bases and J by 7 bases, 4 bases remained unmatched. The CDR3 loop spans 12 amino acids. Per germline, CDR1 LNHDA and CDR2 SQIVND (reference sequence). The CDR3 loop is CASSWQGVEAFF. The CDR3 nucleotides are TGTGCCAGTAGTTGGCAGGGGGTTGAAGCTTTCTTT.

The genes are TRBV20-1 and TRBJ2-7, with 9 bases that match TRBD1. The CDR3 is made up of 13 amino acids. The ends lost 4 bases at V and 4 bases at J; junction bases unmatched: 5. Germline loops: CDR1 DFQATT, CDR2 SNEGSKA (reference sequence). The CDR3 sequence: CSATRTGVYEQYF. CDR3 DNA: TGCAGTGCTACTCGGACAGGGGTTTACGAGCAGTACTTC.

The chain employs TRBV28 and TRBJ2-5; D gene ambiguous. Trimming shortened V by 4 bases and J by 6 bases, and 18 bases separated the two germline ends. This CDR3 region has 15 residues. The V gene's germline CDR1 is MDHEN and CDR2 SYDVKM. The CDR3 reads CASSSSSLNPKTQYF. CDR3 coding DNA: TGTGCCAGCAGTTCCTCATCTCTTAATCCCAAGACCCAGTACTTC.

This sequence joins TRBV7-9 and TRBJ2-2; no clear D gene. The V end lost 5 bases, the J end lost 6 bases, and 13 bases lay between the germline ends. Germline V gene data show CDR1 as SEHNR and CDR2 as FQNEAQ (reference sequence). The length of the CDR3 is 14 residues. The CDR3 here is CASSPRLGPGELFF. CDR3 nucleotides: TGTGCCAGCAGCCCCCGGTTAGGACCCGGGGAGCTGTTTTTT.

The chain recombines TRBV7-6 with TRBJ2-4; tentative D call: TRBD1 (5 bases). The J call may be faulty, since TRBJ2-7 better matches the DNA end. Germline V gene lookup returns CDR1 SGHVS and CDR2 FNYEAQ. The CDR3 length is 16 residues. The CDR3 nucleotides read TGTGCCAGCAGCTTAGCGGCAGGGCCCTACTCCTACGAGCAGTACTTC. Amino acid sequence: CASSLAAGPYSYEQYF.

The sample holds one count of this clonotype. This chain joins TRBV6-2 or TRBV6-3 and TRBJ2-1, with D hard to call. This CDR3 comprises 12 residues. V was pared by 10 bases and J by 2 bases, with 9 bases between. The V gene's germline CDR1 is MNHEY and CDR2 SVGEGT. CDR3 amino acids: CATMKTYNEQFF. The CDR3 DNA is TGTGCCACCATGAAGACCTACAATGAGCAGTTCTTC.

J is TRBJ2-5 and V is TRBV20-1, with 11 bases aligning to TRBD2. The J call is doubtful: the DNA matches TRBJ2-7 better. Germline CDR1 reads DFQATT; CDR2 reads SNEGSKA (reference sequence). The CDR3 covers 14 residues. The CDR3 loop is CSASTSGSVYEQYF. CDR3 nucleotide sequence: TGCAGTGCTAGTACTAGCGGGAGCGTCTACGAGCAGTACTTC.

V is TRBV14 and J is TRBJ2-7; tentative D call: TRBD2 (5 bases). Deletions cut 2 bases from V and 3 bases from J, with 17 bases between. Germline V gene sequence: CDR1 SGHDN, CDR2 FVKESK. This CDR3 region has 16 residues. DNA of the CDR3: TGTGCCAGCAGCCAAAATGATTATTGGAGGAGCTACGAGCAGTACTTC. Protein product: CASSQNDYWRSYEQYF.

The V call is TRBV7-9, the J call TRBJ2-7; the match to TRBD2 covers 9 bases. The CDR3 totals 15 residues. CDR1 and CDR2 (germline): SEHNR, FQNEAQ (reference sequence). Trimming cost V 5 bases and J 2 bases; bases outside gene matches: 7. CDR3 protein: CASSPPSGRTYEQYF. The CDR3 nucleotides read TGTGCCAGCAGCCCCCCGAGCGGGAGGACCTACGAGCAGTACTTC.

This chain connects TRBV29-1 to TRBJ1-1, with D possibly matching TRBD1 (5 bases). This CDR3 is 12 amino acids long. Trimming took 5 bases from V and 5 from J, leaving 12 bases between them. The germline gives CDR1 SQVTM, CDR2 ANQGSEA. The CDR3 loop reads CSVTGPGTEAFF. The DNA for the CDR3 is TGCAGCGTTACGGGGCCCGGGACTGAAGCTTTCTTT.

About this clonotype: One end of the junction is discordant with germline, which a read error may explain. The rearrangement uses TRBV4-1 and TRBJ2-5; D may be TRBD2 (5 bases). The end of the DNA aligns better with TRBJ2-7, so the J call may be wrong. The CDR3 runs to 19 residues. The V gene's germline CDR1 is MGHRA and CDR2 YSYEKL. The CDR3 loop is CACSQERVEEFSRRYEQYF. DNA of the CDR3: TGCGCCTGCAGCCAAGAGAGGGTAGAAGAATTCAGTCGGCGTTACGAGCAGTACTTC.

A few counts support this clonotype. The V call is TRBV6-5, the J call TRBJ2-7; a possible D gene is TRBD1 (5 bases). Germline-derived CDR1 and CDR2 are MNHEY and SVGAGI. The V and J ends lost 0 bases and 6 bases respectively, with 15 bases between them. This CDR3 spans 15 amino acids. Here the CDR3 DNA reads TGTGCCAGCAGTTACTCATCAAGGGGTCTGTTCGAGCAGTACTTC. Translation: CASSYSSRGLFEQYF.

V gene TRBV16 combines with J gene TRBJ1-2, with D perhaps matching TRBD1 (6 bases). V was pared by 1 base and J by 6 bases, with 12 bases between. Per the germline V gene, CDR1 is KGHSY and CDR2 is FQNENV. This CDR3 comprises 14 residues. CDR3 in DNA: TGTGCCAGCAGCCAATGGCCAGGGGCGGATGGCTACACCTTC. This gives the protein CASSQWPGADGYTF.

This clonotype appeared a few times. J is TRBJ2-1 and V is TRBV4-1, with a possible D match to TRBD2 (5 bases). V lost 3 bases, J lost 8 bases, and 5 bases lay in between. The CDR3 runs to 11 residues. CDR1 and CDR2 (germline): MGHRA, YSYEKL. The CDR3 region is CASSHGDEQFF. CDR3 DNA sequence: TGCGCCAGCAGCCACGGGGATGAGCAGTTCTTC.